The entry below gives a single TCR beta chain sequence along with its context. In its sample, this clonotype was seen a few times. Its antigen target is currently unknown. No base qualities exist here, and no much larger clone lies one base off it. Libraries were made using PCR. These reads were obtained on an Illumina HiSeq 2500. Molecular barcoding was employed in the preparation of TCR libraries, with unique molecular identifiers being used to normalize TCRbeta repertoire quantification. TCRdb reanalyzed the raw reads on its own, using fastp at Q25 for trimming and MiXCR for clone calling, and kept in-frame beta chains. Every entry covers one CDR3 protein and lists the most common genes and DNA from its rows. Recorded for this sample are 500,000 to 750,000 distinct CDR3 sequences; 27% of them occurred a single time. About 35% of the sample lies in the top ten. This specimen's treatment or condition label, per the study, means: allogeneic hematopoietic cell transplantation with graft depleted of TCRalphabeta T cells and CD19 B cells. Transplant recipients were children who received TCRalphabeta/CD19-depleted allogeneic hematopoietic cell grafts.

The trim is 3 bases for V and 7 bases for J, with a gap of 12 bases between the germline ends. The germline V gene (reference sequence) yields DFQATT for CDR1 and SNEGSKA for CDR2. The cysteine opens and the phenylalanine closes a CDR3 of 12 amino acids. The CDR3 DNA has 36 bases and is translated from base 1. This record belongs to a study of T-cell reconstitution after alpha-beta-depleted transplantation in children (dated by TCRdb to about 2016). About the study as a whole: The study quantitatively tracked T-cell immune reconstitution after TCRalphabeta/CD19-depleted allogeneic hematopoietic cell transplantation in children using TCR repertoire profiling. The full study reports these points: The high TCRbeta diversity at day 60 in some patients was ascribed to recipient T cells and intrathymic progenitors that had survived conditioning. The frequencies of hyperexpanded clones fell over the following months, and after one year, T-cell counts and TCRbeta diversity were mostly attributed to newly produced T cells. The apparently early alphabetaT-cell count recovery about two months after transplant was reportedly dependent on only several hundred rapidly expanded clones derived from non-depleted graft cells.

The TCR was taken from a boy under two years old with Wiskott-Aldrich syndrome, due to receive a stem cell transplant. The chain couples TRBV20-1 to TRBJ1-1; the D segment cannot be called with confidence. The specimen comprised PBMCs, sampled before TCRalphabeta/CD19-depleted stem cell transplant. This receptor carries the CDR3 CSARAGLSEAFF. The DNA sequence reads TGCAGTGCTAGGGCGGGGTTGAGTGAAGCTTTCTTT.